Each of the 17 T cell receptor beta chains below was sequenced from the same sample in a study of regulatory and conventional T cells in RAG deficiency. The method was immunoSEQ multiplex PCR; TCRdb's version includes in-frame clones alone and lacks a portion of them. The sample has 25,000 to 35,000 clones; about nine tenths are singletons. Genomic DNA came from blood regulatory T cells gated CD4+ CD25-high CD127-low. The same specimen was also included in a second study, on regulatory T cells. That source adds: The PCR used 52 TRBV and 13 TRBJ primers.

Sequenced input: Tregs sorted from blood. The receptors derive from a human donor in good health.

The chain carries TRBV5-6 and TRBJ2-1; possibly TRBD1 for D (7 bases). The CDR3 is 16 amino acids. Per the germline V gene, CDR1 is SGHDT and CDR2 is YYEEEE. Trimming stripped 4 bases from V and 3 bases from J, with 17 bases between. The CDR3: CASSPREQGVYNEQFF. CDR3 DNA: TGTGCCAGCAGCCCCCGGGAGCAGGGGGTCTACAATGAGCAGTTCTTC.

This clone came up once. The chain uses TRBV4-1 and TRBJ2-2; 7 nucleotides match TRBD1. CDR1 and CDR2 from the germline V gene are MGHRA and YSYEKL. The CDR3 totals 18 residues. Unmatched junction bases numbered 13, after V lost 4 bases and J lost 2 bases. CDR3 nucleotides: TGCGCCAGCAGCCGAATTAGACAGGGCCCCCCCAACACCGGGGAGCTGTTTTTT. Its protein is CASSRIRQGPPNTGELFF.

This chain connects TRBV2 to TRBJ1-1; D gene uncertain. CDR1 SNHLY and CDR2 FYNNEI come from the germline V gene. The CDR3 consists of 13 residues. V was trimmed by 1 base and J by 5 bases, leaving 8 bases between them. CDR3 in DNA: TGTGCCAGCAGTGAAGGCAGGCAGACTGAAGCTTTCTTT. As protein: CASSEGRQTEAFF. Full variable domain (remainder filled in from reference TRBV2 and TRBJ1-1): EPEVTQTPSHQVTQMGQEVILRCVPISNHLYFYWYRQILGQKVEFLVSFYNNEISEKSEIFDDQFSVERPDGSNFTLKIRSTKLEDSAMYFCASSEGRQTEAFFGQGTRLTVV.

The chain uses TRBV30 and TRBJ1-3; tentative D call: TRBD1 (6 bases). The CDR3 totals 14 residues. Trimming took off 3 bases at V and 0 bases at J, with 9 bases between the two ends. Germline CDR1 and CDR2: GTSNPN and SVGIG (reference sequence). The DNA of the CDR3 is TGTGCCTGGAGGCTACAGGGCTCTGGAAACACCATATATTTT. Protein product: CAWRLQGSGNTIYF.

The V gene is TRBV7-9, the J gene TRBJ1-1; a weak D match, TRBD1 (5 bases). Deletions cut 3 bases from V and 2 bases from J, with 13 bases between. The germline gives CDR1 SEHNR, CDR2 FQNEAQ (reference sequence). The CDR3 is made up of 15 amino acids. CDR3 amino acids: CASSFYRDLNTEAFF. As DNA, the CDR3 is TGTGCCAGCAGCTTTTACCGGGACCTTAACACTGAAGCTTTCTTT.

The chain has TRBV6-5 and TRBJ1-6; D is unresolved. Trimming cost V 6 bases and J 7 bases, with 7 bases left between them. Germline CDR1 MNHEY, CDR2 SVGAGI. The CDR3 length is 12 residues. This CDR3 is CASRPQNSPLHF. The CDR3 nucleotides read TGTGCCAGCAGACCCCAGAATTCACCCCTCCACTTT.

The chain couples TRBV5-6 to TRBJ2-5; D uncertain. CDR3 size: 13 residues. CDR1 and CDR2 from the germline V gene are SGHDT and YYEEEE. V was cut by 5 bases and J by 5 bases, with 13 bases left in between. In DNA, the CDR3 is TGTGCCAGCAGTCTTCGGAGTAGGGAGACCCAGTACTTC. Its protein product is CASSLRSRETQYF.

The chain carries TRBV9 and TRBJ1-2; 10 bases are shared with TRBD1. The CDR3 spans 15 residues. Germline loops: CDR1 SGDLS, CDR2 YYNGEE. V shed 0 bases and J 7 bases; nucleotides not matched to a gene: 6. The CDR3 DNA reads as TGTGCCAGCAGCGTAGGGGGACAGGGGTCCCTTGGCTACACCTTC. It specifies CASSVGGQGSLGYTF.

CDR3 nucleotides: TGTGCCAGCTCGCAAAACAGGGGTTCTAATGAAAAACTGTTTTTT. Translating it yields CASSQNRGSNEKLFF. This rearrangement joins TRBV18 to TRBJ1-4; 7 bases fit TRBD1. After removal of 6 bases from V and 3 bases from J, the junction contained 7 bases not matched to a gene. Looked up from germline, CDR1 is KGHSH and CDR2 is LQKENI. The CDR3 runs to 15 residues.

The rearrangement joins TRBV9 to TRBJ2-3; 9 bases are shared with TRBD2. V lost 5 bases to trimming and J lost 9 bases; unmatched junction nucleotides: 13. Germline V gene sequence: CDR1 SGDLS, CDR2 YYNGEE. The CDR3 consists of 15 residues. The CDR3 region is CASSTVLAGGATQYF. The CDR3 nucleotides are TGTGCCAGCAGTACCGTACTAGCGGGCGGCGCCACGCAGTATTTT.

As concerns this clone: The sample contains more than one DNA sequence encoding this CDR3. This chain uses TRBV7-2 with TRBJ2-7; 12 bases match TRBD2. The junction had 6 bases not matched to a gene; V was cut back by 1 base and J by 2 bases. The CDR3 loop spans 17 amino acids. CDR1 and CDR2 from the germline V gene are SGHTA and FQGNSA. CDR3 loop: CASSLGSLAGGPYEQYF. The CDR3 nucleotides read TGTGCCAGCAGCTTAGGGTCGCTAGCGGGGGGGCCCTACGAGCAGTACTTC.

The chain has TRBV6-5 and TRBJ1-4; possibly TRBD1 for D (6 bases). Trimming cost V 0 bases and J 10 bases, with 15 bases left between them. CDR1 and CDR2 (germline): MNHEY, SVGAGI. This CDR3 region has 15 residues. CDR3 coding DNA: TGTGCCAGCAGTTACTCGAGGACAGATTATGGAAAACTGTTTTTT. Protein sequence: CASSYSRTDYGKLFF.

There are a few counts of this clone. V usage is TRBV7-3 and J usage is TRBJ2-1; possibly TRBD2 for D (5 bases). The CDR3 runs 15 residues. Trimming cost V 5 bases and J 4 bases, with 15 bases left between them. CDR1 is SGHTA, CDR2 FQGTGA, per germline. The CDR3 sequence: CASSPPGVVYNEQFF. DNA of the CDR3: TGTGCCAGCAGCCCCCCCGGGGTGGTTTACAATGAGCAGTTCTTC.

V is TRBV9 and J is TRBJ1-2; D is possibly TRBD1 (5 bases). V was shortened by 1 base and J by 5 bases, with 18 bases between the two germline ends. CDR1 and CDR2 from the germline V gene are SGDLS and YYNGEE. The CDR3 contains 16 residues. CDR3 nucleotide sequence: TGTGCCAGCAGCGTACCTGTCCCTGGGGGATATTATGGCTACACCTTC. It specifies CASSVPVPGGYYGYTF. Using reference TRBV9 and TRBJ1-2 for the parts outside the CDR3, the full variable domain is DSGVTQTPKHLITATGQRVTLRCSPRSGDLSVYWYQQSLDQGLQFLIQYYNGEERAKGNILERFSAQQFPDLHSELNLSSLELGDSALYFCASSVPVPGGYYGYTFGSGTRLTVV.

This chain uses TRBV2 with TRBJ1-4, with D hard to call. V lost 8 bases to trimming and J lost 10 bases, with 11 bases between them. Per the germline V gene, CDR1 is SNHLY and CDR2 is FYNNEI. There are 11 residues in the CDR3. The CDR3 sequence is CASGYLGKLFF. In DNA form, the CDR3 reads TGTGCCAGCGGGTACCTCGGAAAACTGTTTTTT.

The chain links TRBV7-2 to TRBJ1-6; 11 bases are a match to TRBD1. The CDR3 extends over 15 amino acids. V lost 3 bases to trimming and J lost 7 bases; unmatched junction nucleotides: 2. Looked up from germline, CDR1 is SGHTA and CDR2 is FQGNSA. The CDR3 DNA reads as TGTGCCAGCAGCTTCCGGGACAGGGGGAATTCACCCCTCCACTTT. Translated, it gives CASSFRDRGNSPLHF.

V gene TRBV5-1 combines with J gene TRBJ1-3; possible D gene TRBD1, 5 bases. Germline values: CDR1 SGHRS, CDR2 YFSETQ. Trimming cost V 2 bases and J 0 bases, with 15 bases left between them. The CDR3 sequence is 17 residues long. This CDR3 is CASSFTGQTASGNTIYF. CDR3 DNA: TGCGCCAGCAGCTTCACGGGTCAGACAGCCTCTGGAAACACCATATATTTT.